This entry lists 21 T cell receptor beta chains sequenced from one sample in a study of T cells expressing NK-cell markers. TCRdb reanalyzed the 5' RACE reads, giving one entry per CDR3 protein sequence and no DNA. This sample's table has fewer than 400,000 distinct CDR3 sequences. The sample comprised blood T cells: a sorted CD56 or NKG2C T cell subset, CD4+ or CD8+ T cells, or bulk PBMC T cells (not recorded which). All receptors come from a woman aged 50 to 65 in good health.

The chain couples TRBV7-3 to TRBJ2-3; TCRdb's D call, TRBD2, is unchecked because there is no DNA. This CDR3 region has 16 residues. CDR1 is SGHTA and CDR2 is FQGTGA in the germline V gene. The CDR3 reads CASSALAGPPADTQYF.

The J gene is TRBJ2-1, the V gene TRBV7-9; TCRdb's D call, TRBD1, is unchecked because there is no DNA. Germline V lookup: CDR1 SEHNR, CDR2 FQNEAQ (reference sequence). The CDR3 loop spans 12 amino acids. The CDR3 reads CASRDIPSEQFF. The full variable domain, rest sourced from reference TRBV7-9 and TRBJ2-1, is DTGVSQNPRHKITKRGQNVTFRCDPISEHNRLYWYRQTLGQGPEFLTYFQNEAQLEKSRLLSDRFSAERPKGSFSTLEIQRTEQGDSAMYLCASRDIPSEQFFGPGTRLTVL.

The chain couples TRBV4-1 to TRBJ2-7; lacking DNA, the TRBD2 call made by TCRdb goes unchecked. From germline, CDR1 is MGHRA and CDR2 YSYEKL. This CDR3 comprises 16 residues. The CDR3 loop is CASSRGPIGSSLEQYF.

The CDR3 sequence is CASISRSLSGELFF. The rearrangement uses TRBV6-6 and TRBJ2-2. From germline, CDR1 is MNHNY and CDR2 SVGAGI (reference sequence). CDR3 length equals 14 residues.

V usage is TRBV4-1 and J usage is TRBJ2-1; TCRdb picks TRBD1, but there is no DNA to check that call. In germline, CDR1 is MGHRA, CDR2 YSYEKL. There are 17 residues in the CDR3. CDR3 in amino acids: CASSQPTRGARNNEQFF.

This sequence joins TRBV15 and TRBJ2-5; TCRdb's D gene call, TRBD1, goes unchecked for lack of DNA. The CDR3 runs 15 residues. CDR1 and CDR2 (germline): LNHNV, YYDKDF (reference sequence). The CDR3 here is CATSRADRAQETQYF.

CDR3 region: CSASPRGGPTEAFF. The chain has TRBV20-1 and TRBJ1-1. CDR1 and CDR2 from the germline V gene are DFQATT and SNEGSKA (reference sequence). This CDR3 has 14 residues.

The chain combines TRBV3-1 with TRBJ2-6. The CDR3 sequence is 16 residues long. Per the germline V gene, CDR1 is LGHDT and CDR2 is YNNKEL (reference sequence). CDR3 sequence reads: CASSQVFAAGANVLTF.

The rearrangement uses TRBV6-6 and TRBJ2-1; the D gene TCRdb calls, TRBD1, cannot be checked with no DNA. The CDR3 has 15 residues. Germline assignment: CDR1 MNHNY and CDR2 SVGAGI (reference sequence). The CDR3: CASSSRDRGGNEQFF.

The chain links TRBV20-1 to TRBJ2-1; TCRdb's D call of TRBD2 is untestable without DNA. The CDR3 is made up of 16 amino acids. Germline CDR1 is DFQATT and CDR2 is SNEGSKA (reference sequence). CDR3 protein: CSARELLADSYNEQFF.

V usage is TRBV7-4 and J usage is TRBJ2-5; with no DNA, the TCRdb D assignment of TRBD1 cannot be verified. This CDR3 contains 16 residues. Germline lookup yields CDR1 SGHVT and CDR2 SQSDAQ. The CDR3 loop is CASSLARQGQEGTQYF.

This chain uses TRBV5-1 with TRBJ2-2; there is no DNA to check the TCRdb D call of TRBD1. This CDR3 has 16 amino acids. The V gene's germline CDR1 is SGHRS and CDR2 YFSETQ. CDR3 protein: CASVWGQRGSSGELFF.

The CDR3: CASSDDGVYYEQYF. This sequence joins TRBV6-6 and TRBJ2-7. The CDR3 has 14 residues. Germline-derived CDR1 and CDR2 are MNHNY and SVGAGI (reference sequence).

This chain connects TRBV24-1 to TRBJ2-1; TCRdb selects TRBD2, and the lack of DNA leaves this call unchecked. The germline gives CDR1 KGHDR, CDR2 SFDVKD. CDR3 length equals 13 residues. CDR3 in amino acids: CATRPTSSNEQFF.

This sequence joins TRBV5-1 and TRBJ2-1; no DNA is available, so the TRBD2 call from TCRdb remains unchecked. This CDR3 spans 14 amino acids. CDR1 and CDR2 (germline): SGHRS, YFSETQ. CDR3 loop: CASELAGGDNEQFF.

The rearrangement uses TRBV10-2 and TRBJ2-4; TCRdb's assignment of TRBD2 cannot be checked, as there is no DNA. The CDR3 length is 19 residues. Germline loops: CDR1 WSHSY, CDR2 SAAADI. The CDR3 here is CANTPSGLADFNAKNIQYF.

The chain uses TRBV3-1 and TRBJ2-7; TCRdb selects TRBD1, and the lack of DNA leaves this call unchecked. CDR3 size: 15 residues. Per germline, CDR1 LGHDT and CDR2 YNNKEL (reference sequence). CDR3 sequence: CASSQGPGGPYEQYF.

This chain uses TRBV5-5 with TRBJ2-2. The CDR3 runs 13 residues. Germline V gene sequence: CDR1 SGHKS, CDR2 YYEKEE (reference sequence). The CDR3 loop reads CASRIRWTGELFF.

The rearrangement joins TRBV29-1 to TRBJ2-1; the D gene TCRdb calls, TRBD1, cannot be checked with no DNA. This CDR3 has 12 amino acids. The V gene's germline CDR1 is SQVTM and CDR2 ANQGSEA. This CDR3 reads CSGNRAYNEQFF.

The chain links TRBV5-1 to TRBJ1-5; TCRdb's D call, TRBD1, is unchecked because there is no DNA. The CDR3 spans 15 residues. CDR1 and CDR2 (germline): SGHRS, YFSETQ. CDR3 protein: CASSRTGNLGEPQHF.

This rearrangement joins TRBV27 to TRBJ1-2; the D call of TRBD1 rests on TCRdb alone, since no DNA is present to check it. The CDR3 covers 12 residues. Germline V gene lookup returns CDR1 MNHEY and CDR2 SMNVEV (reference sequence). The CDR3 protein is CASGTGGDGYTF.